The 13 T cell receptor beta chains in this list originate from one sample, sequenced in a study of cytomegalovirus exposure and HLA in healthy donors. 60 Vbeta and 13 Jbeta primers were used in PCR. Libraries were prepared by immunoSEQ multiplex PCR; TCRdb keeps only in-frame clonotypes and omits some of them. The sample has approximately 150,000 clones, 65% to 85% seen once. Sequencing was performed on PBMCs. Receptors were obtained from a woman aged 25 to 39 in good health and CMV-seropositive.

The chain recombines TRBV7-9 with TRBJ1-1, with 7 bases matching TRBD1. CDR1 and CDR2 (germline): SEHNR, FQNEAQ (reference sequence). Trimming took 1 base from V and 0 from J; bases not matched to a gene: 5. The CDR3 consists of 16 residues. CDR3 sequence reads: CASSLVQTGMNTEAFF. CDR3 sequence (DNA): TGTGCCAGCAGCTTAGTTCAGACAGGGATGAACACTGAAGCTTTCTTT.

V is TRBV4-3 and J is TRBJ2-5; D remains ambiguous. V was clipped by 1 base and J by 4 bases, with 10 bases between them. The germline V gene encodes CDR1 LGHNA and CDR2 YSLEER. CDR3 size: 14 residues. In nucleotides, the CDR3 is TGCGCCAGCAGCCAAGGGATGTCAGGAGAGACCCAGTACTTC. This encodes CASSQGMSGETQYF.

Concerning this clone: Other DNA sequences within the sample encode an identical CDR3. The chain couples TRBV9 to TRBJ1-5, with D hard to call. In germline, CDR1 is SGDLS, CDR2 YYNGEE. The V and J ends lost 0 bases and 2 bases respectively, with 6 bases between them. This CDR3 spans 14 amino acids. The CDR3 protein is CASSVGGGNQPQHF. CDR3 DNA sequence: TGTGCCAGCAGCGTAGGCGGAGGCAATCAGCCCCAGCATTTT.

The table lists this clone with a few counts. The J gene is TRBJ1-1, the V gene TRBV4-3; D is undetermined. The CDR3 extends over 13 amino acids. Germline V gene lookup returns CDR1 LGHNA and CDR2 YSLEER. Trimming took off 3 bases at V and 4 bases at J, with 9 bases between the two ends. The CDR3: CASSHYLGTEAFF. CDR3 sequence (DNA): TGCGCCAGCAGCCATTATCTCGGCACTGAAGCTTTCTTT.

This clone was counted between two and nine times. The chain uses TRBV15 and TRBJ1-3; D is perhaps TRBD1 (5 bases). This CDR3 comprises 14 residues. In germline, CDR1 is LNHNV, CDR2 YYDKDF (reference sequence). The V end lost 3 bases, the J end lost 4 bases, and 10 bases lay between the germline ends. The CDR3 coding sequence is TGTGCCACCAGCAGTCAGGGTTCAGGAAACACCATATATTTT. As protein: CATSSQGSGNTIYF.

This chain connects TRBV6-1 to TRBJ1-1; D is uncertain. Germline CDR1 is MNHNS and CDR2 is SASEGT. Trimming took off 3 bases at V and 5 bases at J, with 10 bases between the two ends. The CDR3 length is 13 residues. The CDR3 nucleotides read TGTGCCAGCAGTGAGGCAGGCTTTACTGAAGCTTTCTTT. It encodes CASSEAGFTEAFF.

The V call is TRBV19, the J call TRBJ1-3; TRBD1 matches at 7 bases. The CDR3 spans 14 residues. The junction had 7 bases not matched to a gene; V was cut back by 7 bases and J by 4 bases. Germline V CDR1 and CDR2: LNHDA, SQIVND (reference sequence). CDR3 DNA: TGTGCCAGTATCGCGACAGGGCTCGGAAACACCATATATTTT. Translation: CASIATGLGNTIYF.

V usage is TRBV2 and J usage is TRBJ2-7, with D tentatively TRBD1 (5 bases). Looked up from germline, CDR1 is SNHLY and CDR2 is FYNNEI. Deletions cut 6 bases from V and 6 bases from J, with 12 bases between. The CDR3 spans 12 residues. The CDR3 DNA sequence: TGTGCCAGCAGCCTGGACATCAGCGAGCAGTACTTC. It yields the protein CASSLDISEQYF.

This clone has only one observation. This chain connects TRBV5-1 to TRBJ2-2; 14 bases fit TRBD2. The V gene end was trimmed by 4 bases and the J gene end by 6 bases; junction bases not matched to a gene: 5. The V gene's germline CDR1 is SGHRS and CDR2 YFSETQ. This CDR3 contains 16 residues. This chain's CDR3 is CASSPGLAGAPGELFF. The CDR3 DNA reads TGCGCCAGCAGCCCGGGACTAGCGGGGGCCCCCGGGGAGCTGTTTTTT.

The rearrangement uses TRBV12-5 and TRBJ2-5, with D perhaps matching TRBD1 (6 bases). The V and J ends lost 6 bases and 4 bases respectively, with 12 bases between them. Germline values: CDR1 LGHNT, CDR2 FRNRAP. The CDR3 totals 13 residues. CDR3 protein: CASGEQGGETQYF. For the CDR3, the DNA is TGTGCTAGTGGGGAACAGGGTGGAGAGACCCAGTACTTC. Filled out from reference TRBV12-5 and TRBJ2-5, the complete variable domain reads DARVTQTPRHKVTEMGQEVTMRCQPILGHNTVFWYRQTMMQGLELLAYFRNRAPLDDSGMPKDRFSAEMPDATLATLKIQPSEPRDSAVYFCASGEQGGETQYFGPGTRLLVL.

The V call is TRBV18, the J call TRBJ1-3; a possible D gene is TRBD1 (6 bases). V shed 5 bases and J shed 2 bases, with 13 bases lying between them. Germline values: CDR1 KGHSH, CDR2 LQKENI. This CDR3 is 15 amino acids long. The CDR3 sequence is CASSATDSTGNTIYF. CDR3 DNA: TGTGCCAGCTCAGCGACGGACAGCACTGGAAACACCATATATTTT. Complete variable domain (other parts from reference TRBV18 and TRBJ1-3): NAGVMQNPRHLVRRRGQEARLRCSPMKGHSHVYWYRQLPEEGLKFMVYLQKENIIDESGMPKERFSAEFPKEGPSILRIQQVVRGDSAAYFCASSATDSTGNTIYFGEGSWLTVV.

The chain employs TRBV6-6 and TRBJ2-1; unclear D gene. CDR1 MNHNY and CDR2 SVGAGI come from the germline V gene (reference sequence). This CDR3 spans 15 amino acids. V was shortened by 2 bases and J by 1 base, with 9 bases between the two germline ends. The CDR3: CASSYGAFSYNEQFF. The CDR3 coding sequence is TGTGCCAGCAGTTACGGAGCGTTTTCCTACAATGAGCAGTTCTTC.

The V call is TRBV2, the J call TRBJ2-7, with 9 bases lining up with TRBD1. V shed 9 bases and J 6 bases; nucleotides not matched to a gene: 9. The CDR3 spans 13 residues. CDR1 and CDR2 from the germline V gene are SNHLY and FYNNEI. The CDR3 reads CASKPGQGSEQYF. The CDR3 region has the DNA TGTGCCAGTAAGCCGGGACAGGGAAGCGAGCAGTACTTC.